One sample yielded the 21 T cell receptor beta chains listed below, sequenced in a study of control samples from healthy donors and cancer patients. Here immunoSEQ multiplex PCR was the method, and the copy in TCRdb shows in-frame clones only, minus some. The sample has around 94,000 clones, approximately 90% seen once. The sample was blood. Receptors were obtained from a woman in her forties or fifties in good health.

This rearrangement joins TRBV28 to TRBJ1-5; 7 nucleotides line up with TRBD1. This CDR3 spans 19 amino acids. Trimming at V came to 0 bases and at J to 2 bases, leaving 13 bases not matched to a gene. Germline V gene data show CDR1 as MDHEN and CDR2 as SYDVKM. The CDR3 loop is CASSLWDRSGVGGNQPQHF. CDR3 in DNA: TGTGCCAGCAGTTTATGGGACAGGTCGGGGGTTGGGGGCAATCAGCCCCAGCATTTT.

This chain connects TRBV28 to TRBJ1-5; D might be TRBD1 (6 bases). In germline, CDR1 is MDHEN, CDR2 SYDVKM. The CDR3 contains 13 residues. V gave up 6 bases and J gave up 4 bases, with 10 bases separating them. The CDR3 loop is CASSDTGNQPQHF. In DNA form, the CDR3 reads TGTGCCAGCAGCGACACAGGGAATCAGCCCCAGCATTTT.

This rearrangement joins TRBV6-8 to TRBJ1-3; D is possibly TRBD1 (5 bases). In germline, CDR1 is MNHGY, CDR2 SAAAGT. The CDR3 runs to 16 residues. V was shortened by 5 bases and J by 0 bases, with 14 bases between the two germline ends. CDR3 coding DNA: TGTGCCAGCAGTCACCAACAGGTGTTCTCTGGAAACACCATATATTTT. Encoded protein: CASSHQQVFSGNTIYF.

A single count supports this clone. This chain connects TRBV7-9 to TRBJ1-2; D is unresolved. V was shortened by 3 bases and J by 4 bases, with 3 bases between the two germline ends. This CDR3 has 11 residues. CDR1 and CDR2 from the germline V gene are SEHNR and FQNEAQ (reference sequence). The CDR3 nucleotides are TGTGCCAGCAGCTTGACCTATGGCTACACCTTC. Translation: CASSLTYGYTF. The full variable domain, completed using reference TRBV7-9 and TRBJ1-2, is DTGVSQNPRHKITKRGQNVTFRCDPISEHNRLYWYRQTLGQGPEFLTYFQNEAQLEKSRLLSDRFSAERPKGSFSTLEIQRTEQGDSAMYLCASSLTYGYTFGSGTRLTVV.

This chain connects TRBV21-1 to TRBJ2-5. TRBV21-1 is reported as a pseudogene. CDR3 size: 16 residues. This CDR3 is CASSWWWLGFQETQYF. The DNA of the CDR3 is TGTGCCAGCTCCTGGTGGTGGCTAGGGTTCCAAGAGACCCAGTACTTC.

V is TRBV19 and J is TRBJ2-5; 14 bases align to TRBD2. The CDR3 totals 15 residues. Germline assignment: CDR1 LNHDA and CDR2 SQIVND (reference sequence). With V trimmed by 5 bases and J by 5 bases, 4 bases remained unmatched. CDR3 protein: CASSARTSGGETQYF. CDR3 sequence (DNA): TGTGCCAGTAGTGCCCGGACTAGCGGGGGGGAGACCCAGTACTTC.

The chain couples TRBV11-2 to TRBJ2-1, with D possibly TRBD2 on 5 matching bases. The V end was cut by 5 bases, the J end by 8 bases, with 16 bases between. Germline assignment: CDR1 SGHAT and CDR2 FQNNGV. This CDR3 has 14 residues. CDR3 coding DNA: TGTGCCAGCAGCCTTCGGGTTACCGGGGATGAGCAGTTCTTC. Encoded protein: CASSLRVTGDEQFF.

The chain has TRBV4-3 and TRBJ1-5, with 12 positions matching TRBD1. Germline loops: CDR1 LGHNA, CDR2 YSLEER. After removal of 4 bases from V and 5 bases from J, the junction contained 3 bases not matched to a gene. The CDR3 is made up of 15 amino acids. CDR3 residues: CASSRGTGGYQPQHF. The DNA for the CDR3 is TGCGCCAGCAGCCGCGGGACAGGGGGCTATCAGCCCCAGCATTTT.

V gene TRBV6-5 combines with J gene TRBJ2-7, with 10 bases that match TRBD1. Germline CDR1 reads MNHEY; CDR2 reads SVGAGI. This CDR3 is 14 amino acids long. Trimming took 4 bases from V and 7 from J; bases not matched to a gene: 7. CDR3 in amino acids: CASSLRQGAREQYF. In DNA form, the CDR3 reads TGTGCCAGCAGTTTACGACAGGGGGCGCGGGAGCAGTACTTC.

This clone was detected only a few times. The chain has TRBV6-6 and TRBJ1-5; D unresolved. The CDR3 covers 13 residues. Germline assignment: CDR1 MNHNY and CDR2 SVGAGI (reference sequence). The V and J ends lost 4 bases and 4 bases respectively, with 8 bases between them. Written as DNA, the CDR3 is TGTGCCAGCAGTTCTGGTCGTAATCAGCCCCAGCATTTT. This translates into CASSSGRNQPQHF.

The CDR3 DNA is TGTGCCAGCAGACAGGGGATAAGCACAGATACGCAGTATTTT. Translated, it gives CASRQGISTDTQYF. V and J are TRBV27 and TRBJ2-3; 7 bases are shared with TRBD1. The CDR3 is 14 residues long. Germline values: CDR1 MNHEY, CDR2 SMNVEV (reference sequence). Trimming cost V 6 bases and J 0 bases; bases outside gene matches: 3.

This clone appeared a single time. As DNA, the CDR3 is TGTGCCAGCAGCGGACGGCGGCGGAACACCGGGGAGCTGTTTTTT. The encoded protein is CASSGRRRNTGELFF. The genes are TRBV6-2 or TRBV6-3 and TRBJ2-2; D uncertain. V was cut by 6 bases and J by 1 base, with 12 bases left in between. Germline V gene lookup returns CDR1 MNHEY and CDR2 SVGEGT. CDR3 size: 15 residues.

With respect to this clone: Sequence at one end of the junction differs from germline and may be a read error. V is TRBV6-1 and J is TRBJ2-7; D unclear. Germline V lookup: CDR1 MNHNS, CDR2 SASEGT. CDR3 length equals 15 residues. The CDR3 nucleotides read TGTGCCAGCAGAGAAGGACCCCTTGGTAGCTACGAGCAGTACTTC. Its protein product is CASREGPLGSYEQYF.

The chain is built from TRBV11-2 and TRBJ2-7, with no clear D. The CDR3 sequence is 14 residues long. V was trimmed by 1 base and J by 0 bases, leaving 7 bases between them. Germline CDR1 SGHAT, CDR2 FQNNGV. CDR3 residues: CASSLVRSSYEQYF. Written as DNA, the CDR3 is TGTGCCAGCAGCTTAGTGAGGAGCTCCTACGAGCAGTACTTC.

The CDR3 region is CASSFRGGNTGELFF. The CDR3, as DNA: TGTGCCAGCAGCTTTAGAGGGGGCAACACCGGGGAGCTGTTTTTT. The chain is built from TRBV7-3 and TRBJ2-2, with 7 nucleotides matching TRBD1. Per the germline V gene, CDR1 is SGHTA and CDR2 is FQGTGA. The trim removed 3 bases at V and 2 bases at J, leaving 3 bases unmatched. The CDR3 is 15 residues long.

The V call is TRBV5-1, the J call TRBJ2-3; TRBD2 aligns across 13 bases. The CDR3 sequence is 14 residues long. Germline values: CDR1 SGHRS, CDR2 YFSETQ. Losses at the gene ends were 4 bases for V and 6 bases for J; bases not matched to a gene: 2. The CDR3 loop reads CASSTGLAGDTQYF. Here the CDR3 DNA reads TGCGCCAGCAGCACGGGACTAGCGGGGGATACGCAGTATTTT.

The chain links TRBV9 to TRBJ1-2; D is unclear. There are 14 residues in the CDR3. The V gene lost 3 bases and the J gene lost 6 bases, with 15 bases spanning the gap. Germline CDR1 reads SGDLS; CDR2 reads YYNGEE. The CDR3 coding sequence is TGTGCCAGCAGCGGCTCGAGGGCAACCGATGGCTACACCTTC. Its translation is CASSGSRATDGYTF.

The chain is built from TRBV19 and TRBJ2-1; no clear D gene. Trimming shortened V by 4 bases and J by 10 bases, and 8 bases separated the two germline ends. CDR1 and CDR2 from the germline V gene are LNHDA and SQIVND (reference sequence). The CDR3 contains 11 residues. In nucleotides, the CDR3 is TGTGCCAGTAGTACCCCCACGGAGCAGTTCTTC. This encodes CASSTPTEQFF. The full variable domain, with the rest looked up from reference TRBV19 and TRBJ2-1, is DGGITQSPKYLFRKEGQNVTLSCEQNLNHDAMYWYRQDPGQGLRLIYYSQIVNDFQKGDIAEGYSVSREKKESFPLTVTSAQKNPTAFYLCASSTPTEQFFGPGTRLTVL.

V usage is TRBV18 and J usage is TRBJ2-6, with TRBD1 matching over 10 bases. V was pared by 2 bases and J by 0 bases, with 4 bases of the junction left unmatched. This CDR3 has 18 residues. Germline V lookup: CDR1 KGHSH, CDR2 LQKENI. CDR3 in DNA: TGTGCCAGCTCACCAGGGACAGGGGAGAGCTCTGGGGCCAACGTCCTGACTTTC. Amino acids: CASSPGTGESSGANVLTF.

The chain couples TRBV5-4 to TRBJ1-2, with TRBD1 identical over 9 bases. V trimming: 5 bases; J trimming: 8 bases; junction bases outside the gene matches: 13. Looked up from germline, CDR1 is SGHNT and CDR2 is YYREEE (reference sequence). The CDR3 extends over 15 amino acids. The CDR3 coding sequence is TGTGCCAGCAGGAGTGGACAGGGGTTAAGAGAAGGCTACACCTTC. Encoded protein: CASRSGQGLREGYTF.

The chain employs TRBV6-2 or TRBV6-3 and TRBJ2-2; D is perhaps TRBD1 or TRBD2 (5 bases each). Between the trimmed V and J ends, which lost 5 bases and 4 bases, there was a span of 11 bases. The CDR3 loop spans 14 amino acids. Germline V gene lookup returns CDR1 MNHEY and CDR2 SVGEGT. In nucleotides, the CDR3 is TGTGCCAGCAGTCCCTGGGACCTCACCGGGGAGCTGTTTTTT. The encoded protein is CASSPWDLTGELFF.